The clone carrying this T cell receptor (beta chain) was seen once. This sample is part of a study of cytomegalovirus exposure and HLA in healthy donors. Study at large: Earlier work reported 95 million to 130 million unique TCR beta sequences from 150 million to 200 million T cells. Genotyping of under 500 donors showed that approximately 83% belonged to the Caucasian-associated ancestry cluster.

The study ran its PCR with 60 Vbeta and 13 Jbeta primers. Profiling relied on immunoSEQ multiplex PCR, and the TCRdb table lists in-frame clones only, not all of them. The table includes under 200,000 clones, roughly 80% detected once. The germline V gene encodes CDR1 SGHRS and CDR2 YFSETQ. The CDR3 spans 13 residues. The junction had 7 bases not matched to a gene; V was cut back by 8 bases and J by 4 bases. Sequencing used PBMCs. The J gene is TRBJ2-5, the V gene TRBV5-1; 8 bases map to TRBD1. The source is a male donor in good health and CMV-seropositive. CDR3 sequence (DNA): TGCGCCAGTTCACAGGGGGGAGGAGAGACCCAGTACTTC. Protein product: CASSQGGGETQYF.